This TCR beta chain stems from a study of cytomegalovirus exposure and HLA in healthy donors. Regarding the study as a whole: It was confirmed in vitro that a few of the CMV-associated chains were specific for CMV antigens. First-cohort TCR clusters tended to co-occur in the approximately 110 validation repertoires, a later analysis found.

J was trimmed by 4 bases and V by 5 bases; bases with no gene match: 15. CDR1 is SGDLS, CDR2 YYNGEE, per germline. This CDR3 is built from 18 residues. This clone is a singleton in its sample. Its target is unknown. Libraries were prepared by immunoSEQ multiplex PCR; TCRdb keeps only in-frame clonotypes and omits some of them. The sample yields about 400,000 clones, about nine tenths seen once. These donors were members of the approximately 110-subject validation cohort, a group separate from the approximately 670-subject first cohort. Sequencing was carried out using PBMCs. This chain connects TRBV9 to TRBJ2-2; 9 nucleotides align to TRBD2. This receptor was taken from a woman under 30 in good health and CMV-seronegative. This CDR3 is CASRGTAGGPPGTGELFF. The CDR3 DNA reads TGTGCCAGCAGGGGGACTGCGGGGGGGCCCCCAGGCACCGGGGAGCTGTTTTTT. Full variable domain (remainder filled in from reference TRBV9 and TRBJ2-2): DSGVTQTPKHLITATGQRVTLRCSPRSGDLSVYWYQQSLDQGLQFLIQYYNGEERAKGNILERFSAQQFPDLHSELNLSSLELGDSALYFCASRGTAGGPPGTGELFFGEGSRLTVL.